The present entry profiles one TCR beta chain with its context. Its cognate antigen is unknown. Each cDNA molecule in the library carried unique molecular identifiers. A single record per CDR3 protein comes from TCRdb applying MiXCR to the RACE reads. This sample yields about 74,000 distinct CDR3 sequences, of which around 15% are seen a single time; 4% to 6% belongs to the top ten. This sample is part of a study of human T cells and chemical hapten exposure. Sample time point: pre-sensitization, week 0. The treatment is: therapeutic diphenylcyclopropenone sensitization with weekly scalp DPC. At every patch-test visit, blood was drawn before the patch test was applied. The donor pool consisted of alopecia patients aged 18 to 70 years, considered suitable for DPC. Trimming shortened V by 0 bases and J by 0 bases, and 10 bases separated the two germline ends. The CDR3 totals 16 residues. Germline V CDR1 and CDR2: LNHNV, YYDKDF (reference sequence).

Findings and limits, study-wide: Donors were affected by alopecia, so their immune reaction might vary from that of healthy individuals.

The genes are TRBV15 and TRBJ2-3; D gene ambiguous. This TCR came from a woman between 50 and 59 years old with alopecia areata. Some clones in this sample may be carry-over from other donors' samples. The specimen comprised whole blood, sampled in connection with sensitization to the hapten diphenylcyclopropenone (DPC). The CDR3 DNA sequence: TGTGCCACCAGCAGAGATATTCTAGGGAGCACAGATACGCAGTATTTT. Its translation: CATSRDILGSTDTQYF.